This T cell receptor (beta chain) was sequenced for a study of cytomegalovirus exposure and HLA in healthy donors. The overall study: A preliminary data release comprised roughly 80 million unique TCRs obtained from HLA-typed donors.

This CDR3 is 15 amino acids long. The V gene's germline CDR1 is SGHRS and CDR2 YFSETQ. Deletions cut 3 bases from V and 3 bases from J, with 13 bases between. The study, taken as a whole, reports: Most subjects had HLA-A and HLA-B alleles reportedly predicted accurately by TCR beta sequences.

As concerns this clone: No antigen is known for it.

Primers: 60 Vbeta forward and 13 Jbeta reverse. Profiled with immunoSEQ multiplex PCR; TCRdb holds only in-frame clones, not every one. The sample carries over 150,000 clones, around 80% recorded once. The sample was PBMCs. The rearrangement uses TRBV5-1 and TRBJ1-3, with D perhaps TRBD1 (5 bases). The receptor comes from a man aged 25-40 years in good health and CMV-seronegative. DNA for the CDR3: TGCGCCAGCAGCTCGGAAGGGGCTTATGGAAACACCATATATTTT. This gives the protein CASSSEGAYGNTIYF. The entire variable domain, with the rest obtained from reference TRBV5-1 and TRBJ1-3, is as follows: KAGVTQTPRYLIKTRGQQVTLSCSPISGHRSVSWYQQTPGQGLQFLFEYFSETQRNKGNFPGRFSGRQFSNSRSEMNVSTLELGDSALYLCASSSEGAYGNTIYFGEGSWLTVV.